A selection of T cell receptor beta chains follows, all from one sample in a study of shared clonotypes between healthy human individuals. Clones were read by immunoSEQ multiplex PCR, and TCRdb kept only the in-frame ones, dropping some. The data hold approximately 840,000 clones, with about 97% observed a single time. Sequenced input: naive CD8+ T cells sorted from blood. Receptor source: a man aged 25-45 years in good health. The CDR3 runs from the conserved cysteine through the conserved F or W. The D gene is left open where the match is weak. Some rows mark clone size as missing; the rest say once, few, many or name a class of expanded clone.

v_call,j_call,d_call,clone_size,cdr3_aa,cdr3_nt
TRBV27,TRBJ2-2,TRBD2,NA,CASSLATSSGELFF,TGTGCCAGCAGTTTAGCGACTAGCTCCGGGGAGCTGTTTTTT
TRBV7-2,TRBJ2-7,TRBD2,NA,CASSSLAGGAYEQYF,TGTGCCAGCAGCTCCCTAGCGGGAGGGGCCTACGAGCAGTACTTC
TRBV19,TRBJ2-1,NA,NA,CASSPRVGADYNEQFF,TGTGCCAGTAGCCCGAGAGTTGGAGCGGACTACAATGAGCAGTTCTTC
TRBV5-5,TRBJ1-1,TRBD1,NA,CASSLRGRGTEAFF,TGTGCCAGCAGCCTCAGGGGGCGAGGCACTGAAGCTTTCTTT
TRBV4-3,TRBJ2-3,TRBD2,NA,CASSQDWASGRTDTQYF,TGCGCCAGCAGCCAAGATTGGGCTAGCGGGAGGACAGATACGCAGTATTTT
TRBV14,TRBJ2-5,TRBD2,NA,CASSQTSGSQETQYF,TGTGCCAGCAGCCAGACTAGCGGGAGCCAAGAGACCCAGTACTTC
TRBV4-3,TRBJ2-1,NA,NA,CASSQDSPGFSSAEQFF,TGCGCCAGCAGCCAAGATAGTCCGGGGTTTAGCTCGGCTGAGCAGTTCTTC
TRBV11-2,TRBJ1-5,NA,NA,CASSLKSGHQPQHF,TGTGCCAGCAGCTTAAAGTCAGGGCATCAGCCCCAGCATTTT
TRBV4-3,TRBJ1-2,NA,NA,CASSQAWDNYGYTF,TGCGCCAGCAGCCAGGCGTGGGATAACTATGGCTACACCTTC
TRBV19,TRBJ2-3,NA,NA,CASSIELRLTDTQYF,TGTGCCAGTAGTATAGAGTTGCGACTCACAGATACGCAGTATTTT
TRBV4-3,TRBJ2-7,TRBD1,NA,CASSQSGTGTYEQYF,TGCGCCAGCAGCCAATCCGGGACAGGGACCTACGAGCAGTACTTC
TRBV10-3,TRBJ2-1,NA,NA,CAISESGTDSYNEQFF,TGTGCCATCAGTGAGTCTGGAACGGACTCCTACAATGAGCAGTTCTTC
TRBV5-1,TRBJ2-7,TRBD2,NA,CASSLVTSGDPTYEQYF,TGCGCCAGCAGCTTGGTGACTAGCGGGGACCCCACCTACGAGCAGTACTTC
TRBV7-2,TRBJ2-2,TRBD1,NA,CASRGQDHTGELFF,TGTGCCAGCAGGGGACAGGACCACACCGGGGAGCTGTTTTTT
TRBV5-1,TRBJ2-4,NA,NA,CASSPSEGGMGAKNIQYF,TGCGCCAGCAGCCCCTCTGAGGGCGGGATGGGAGCCAAAAACATTCAGTACTTC
TRBV5-5,TRBJ2-7,TRBD1,NA,CASSLGQGGFYEQYF,TGTGCCAGCAGCTTGGGACAGGGGGGCTTCTACGAGCAGTACTTC
TRBV7-9,TRBJ2-3,NA,NA,CASSLEGGYSTDTQYF,TGTGCCAGCAGCTTGGAGGGGGGTTATAGCACAGATACGCAGTATTTT
TRBV5-1,TRBJ2-1,TRBD2,NA,CASSLLAGVGNEQFF,TGCGCCAGCAGCTTACTAGCGGGAGTAGGAAATGAGCAGTTCTTC
TRBV27,TRBJ1-5,TRBD1,NA,CASSLTGGHNQPQHF,TGTGCCAGCAGTTTGACAGGGGGGCACAATCAGCCCCAGCATTTT
TRBV27,TRBJ1-1,TRBD1,NA,CASSLWPQGAHTEAFF,TGTGCCAGCAGTTTATGGCCACAGGGGGCGCACACTGAAGCTTTCTTT
TRBV19,TRBJ2-2,NA,few,CASSIATLNTGELFF,TGTGCCAGTAGTATCGCCACCCTTAACACCGGGGAGCTGTTTTTT
TRBV27,TRBJ2-1,NA,NA,CASSLSGVYNEQFF,TGTGCCAGCAGTTTGAGCGGAGTCTACAATGAGCAGTTCTTC
TRBV11-3,TRBJ2-3,NA,NA,CASSLGTTDTQYF,TGTGCCAGCAGCTTAGGTACCACAGATACGCAGTATTTT
TRBV13,TRBJ2-1,NA,NA,CASSYIRSMHEQFF,TGTGCCAGCAGCTACATCCGCAGCATGCATGAGCAGTTCTTC
TRBV7-9,TRBJ1-5,NA,NA,CASSFTTGRSQPQHF,TGTGCCAGCAGCTTTACGACGGGAAGGTCCCAGCCCCAGCATTTT
TRBV11-2,TRBJ2-7,TRBD1,NA,CASSSGQGPTYEQYF,TGTGCCAGCAGCAGCGGACAGGGTCCGACCTACGAGCAGTACTTC
TRBV9,TRBJ2-7,NA,NA,CASSVSPSYEQYF,TGTGCCAGCAGCGTAAGTCCATCCTACGAGCAGTACTTC
TRBV11-2,TRBJ1-1,NA,NA,CASSPRTGPNTEAFF,TGTGCCAGCAGCCCCCGTACGGGACCGAACACTGAAGCTTTCTTT
TRBV4-2,TRBJ2-1,TRBD1,NA,CASSQWTGSEQFF,TGTGCCAGCAGCCAATGGACAGGGAGTGAGCAGTTCTTC